This T cell receptor beta chain was identified in a study of cytomegalovirus exposure and HLA in healthy donors. Study observations and caveats: No immune exposure information besides CMV serostatus was available.

Both 60 Vbeta primers and 13 Jbeta primers went into the PCR. Some clones are missing from TCRdb's copy, which holds only in-frame ones; the method was immunoSEQ multiplex PCR. The sample consists of about 150,000 clones, about 64% of them appearing once. As concerns this clone: The antigen is not known.

Healthy individuals who donated bone marrow served as the donors. There are 14 residues in the CDR3. Germline values: CDR1 SGHAT, CDR2 FQDESV (reference sequence). Trimming stripped 4 bases from V and 8 bases from J, with 18 bases between. Sequencing was performed on PBMCs. The origin of this receptor is a woman aged 55-70 years in good health and CMV-seropositive. The rearrangement joins TRBV11-1 to TRBJ2-7; possibly TRBD1 for D (6 bases). CDR3 DNA sequence: TGTGCCAGCAGCTCAGCGACAGGATTCCTAAAGCAGTACTTC. As protein: CASSSATGFLKQYF.